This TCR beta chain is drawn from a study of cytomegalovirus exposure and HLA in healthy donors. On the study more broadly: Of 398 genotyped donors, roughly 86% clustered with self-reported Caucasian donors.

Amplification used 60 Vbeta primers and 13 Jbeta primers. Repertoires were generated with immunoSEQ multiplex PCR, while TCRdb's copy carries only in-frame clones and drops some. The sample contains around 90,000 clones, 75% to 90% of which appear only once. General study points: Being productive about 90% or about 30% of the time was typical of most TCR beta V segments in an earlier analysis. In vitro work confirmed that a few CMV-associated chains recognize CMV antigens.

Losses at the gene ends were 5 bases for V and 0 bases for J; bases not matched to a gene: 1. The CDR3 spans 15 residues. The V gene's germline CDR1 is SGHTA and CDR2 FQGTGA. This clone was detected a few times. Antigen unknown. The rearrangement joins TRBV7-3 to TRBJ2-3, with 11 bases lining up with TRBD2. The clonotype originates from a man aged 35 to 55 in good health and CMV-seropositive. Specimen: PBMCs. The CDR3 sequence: CASSRTSGSTDTQYF. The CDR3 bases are TGTGCCAGCAGCCGGACTAGCGGGAGCACAGATACGCAGTATTTT.